A single sample gave rise to the 12 T cell receptor beta chains below, sequenced in a study of early T cells in non-severe SARS-CoV-2 infection. TCRdb analysed the 5' RACE reads with MiXCR anew, one entry per CDR3 protein. Of tens of thousands of distinct CDR3 sequences listed, roughly a tenth were seen once; the top ten hold 5.9%. Sequencing was carried out using whole blood. The receptors stem from an adult who was a healthcare worker with PCR-confirmed SARS-CoV-2 infection or an uninfected control (not recorded which).

This clonotype was recorded many times. V usage is TRBV5-1 and J usage is TRBJ2-2; D ambiguous. The V gene's germline CDR1 is SGHRS and CDR2 YFSETQ. Between the trimmed V and J ends, which lost 5 bases and 2 bases, there was a span of 10 bases. The CDR3 is 14 residues long. The CDR3 sequence: CASRQQLNTGELFF. The CDR3 DNA is TGCGCCAGCAGGCAACAGCTTAACACCGGGGAGCTGTTTTTT.

This clonotype was recorded at least ten times. The chain couples TRBV24-1 to TRBJ2-1, with 10 bases identical to TRBD2. Unmatched junction bases numbered 17, after V lost 6 bases and J lost 7 bases. The CDR3 is 18 amino acids. Per germline, CDR1 KGHDR and CDR2 SFDVKD. As DNA, the CDR3 is TGTGCCACCAGTCCCTTGAACAGCGGGGGGGACCTGTGGAATGAGCAGTTCTTC. Protein product: CATSPLNSGGDLWNEQFF.

The chain uses TRBV7-9 and TRBJ1-6; D remains ambiguous. The CDR3 is 14 amino acids. CDR1 is SEHNR, CDR2 FQNEAQ, per germline (reference sequence). V was shortened by 5 bases and J by 7 bases, with 12 bases between the two germline ends. As DNA, the CDR3 is TGTGCCAGCAGCCGGGAGGGAGGGAATTCACCCCTCCACTTT. Its protein is CASSREGGNSPLHF.

This clonotype was recorded a few times. The V and J genes are TRBV19 and TRBJ1-5, with D tentatively TRBD1 (6 bases). V gave up 6 bases and J gave up 11 bases, with 26 bases separating them. Germline V lookup: CDR1 LNHDA, CDR2 SQIVND (reference sequence). The CDR3 spans 16 residues. The CDR3 DNA reads as TGTGCCAGTAGCTACGGAACCCCAGGACCCTCAGGGGCCCAGCATTTT. It specifies CASSYGTPGPSGAQHF.

As regards this clonotype: A much larger clone lies one base from this, so it may be a read error. This chain links TRBV6-5 with TRBJ1-3; possibly TRBD1 for D (5 bases). Germline CDR1 MNHEY, CDR2 SVGAGI. CDR3 length equals 15 residues. The CDR3 DNA follows: TGTGTCAGCAGCTCCGCAGGGATCTCTGGAAACACCATATATTTT. Encoded protein: CVSSSAGISGNTIYF.

This clonotype was seen a handful of times. V is TRBV28 and J is TRBJ2-7; 12 nucleotides align to TRBD2. Per germline, CDR1 MDHEN and CDR2 SYDVKM. J lost 7 bases, V lost 4 bases, and 8 bases had no gene match. This CDR3 region has 15 residues. This CDR3 is CASSSRTSGIGEQYF. CDR3 nucleotide sequence: TGTGCCAGCAGTTCCCGGACTAGCGGGATAGGAGAGCAGTACTTC.

J is TRBJ2-5 and V is TRBV7-9, with D hard to call. V gave up 6 bases and J gave up 0 bases, with 8 bases separating them. CDR1 is SEHNR, CDR2 FQNEAQ, per germline (reference sequence). This CDR3 has 13 amino acids. This chain's CDR3 is CASSSGHQETQYF. CDR3 in DNA: TGTGCCAGCAGTTCCGGACACCAAGAGACCCAGTACTTC.

This clonotype was seen only a few times. This chain links TRBV29-1 with TRBJ2-7; tentatively, D is TRBD2 (5 bases). In germline, CDR1 is SQVTM, CDR2 ANQGSEA. The CDR3 has 13 amino acids. Trimming took off 4 bases at V and 2 bases at J, with 12 bases between the two ends. Here the CDR3 reads CSVGDTEAYEQYF. The CDR3 DNA reads as TGCAGCGTTGGAGACACGGAGGCCTACGAGCAGTACTTC.

In this sample, this clonotype turned up many times. The rearrangement uses TRBV6-6 and TRBJ2-1; TRBD1 agrees at 7 bases. J gave up 4 bases and V 2 bases, and 2 bases lay outside the gene matches. Germline V CDR1 and CDR2: MNHNY, SVGAGI (reference sequence). The CDR3 totals 14 residues. CDR3 sequence: CASSYRTGYNEQFF. DNA for the CDR3: TGTGCCAGCAGTTACAGGACAGGTTACAATGAGCAGTTCTTC.

The chain combines TRBV7-3 with TRBJ2-3, with D hard to call. V dropped 5 bases and J dropped 2 bases, with 11 bases sitting between them. Germline lookup yields CDR1 SGHTA and CDR2 FQGTGA. The CDR3 is 14 residues long. In nucleotides, the CDR3 is TGTGCCAGCAGCCCGGACCGGGCCACAGATACGCAGTATTTT. Translating gives CASSPDRATDTQYF.

The chain recombines TRBV4-1 with TRBJ2-7; 7 nucleotides match TRBD1. The CDR3 has 15 residues. CDR1 and CDR2 from the germline V gene are MGHRA and YSYEKL. The junction had 13 bases not matched to a gene; V was cut back by 4 bases and J by 7 bases. CDR3 DNA sequence: TGCGCCAGCAGCCTTCTACAGGGATCCAGGGGGGAGCAGTACTTC. Its translation: CASSLLQGSRGEQYF.

The rearrangement uses TRBV18 and TRBJ2-2; the D is unclear. Per germline, CDR1 KGHSH and CDR2 LQKENI. V was clipped by 3 bases and J by 2 bases, with 13 bases between them. This CDR3 region has 16 residues. CDR3 in amino acids: CASSPARTSNTGELFF. DNA of the CDR3: TGTGCCAGCTCACCGGCCCGGACGTCAAACACCGGGGAGCTGTTTTTT.